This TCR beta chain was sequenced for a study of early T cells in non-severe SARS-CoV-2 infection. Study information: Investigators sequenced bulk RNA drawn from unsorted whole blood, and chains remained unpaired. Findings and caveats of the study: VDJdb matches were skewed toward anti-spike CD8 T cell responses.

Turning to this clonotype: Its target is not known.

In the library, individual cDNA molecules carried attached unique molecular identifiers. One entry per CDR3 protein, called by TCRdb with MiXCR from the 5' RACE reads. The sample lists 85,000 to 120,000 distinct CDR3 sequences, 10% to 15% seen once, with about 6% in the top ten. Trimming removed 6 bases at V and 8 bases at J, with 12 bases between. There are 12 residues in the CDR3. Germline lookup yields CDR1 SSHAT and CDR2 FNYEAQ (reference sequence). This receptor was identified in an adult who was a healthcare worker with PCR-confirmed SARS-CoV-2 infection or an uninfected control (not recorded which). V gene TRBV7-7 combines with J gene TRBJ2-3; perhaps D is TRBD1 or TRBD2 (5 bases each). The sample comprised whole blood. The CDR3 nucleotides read TGTGCCAGCAGTAATGGGACGGCTACGCAGTATTTT. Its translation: CASSNGTATQYF.